This T cell receptor beta chain was profiled in a study of T cell responses to AZD1222 COVID-19 vaccine. This CDR3 contains 17 residues. V dropped 4 bases and J dropped 1; count of bases not matched to a gene: 13. Germline lookup yields CDR1 SGHRS and CDR2 YFSETQ. Study findings and constraints: Repertoires were sampled only after the peak T cell response. The study found vaccine-associated CD4 TCRs spanning spike, dominant at 160-218 and 743-854. Increases in Spike-specific TCR breadth and depth were seen after two AZD1222 doses. Regions left unmutated in variants are reportedly the target of nearly half of spike-specific TCRs.

A remark on this clone: Its antigen remains unknown.

The repertoire was sequenced with immunoSEQ multiplex PCR; TCRdb's copy has only in-frame clones and lacks some. The sample contains about 200,000 clones, under 95% of which appear only once. The chain joins TRBV5-1 to TRBJ2-7, with 8 positions matching TRBD2. This receptor was taken from an adult who received the AZD1222 COVID-19 vaccine. Here the sequenced sample was peripheral blood, taken 28 days after the second AZD1222 dose. The CDR3 is CASSLRSSGGESYEQYF. The CDR3, as DNA: TGCGCCAGCAGCCTACGTAGTTCGGGGGGGGAGTCCTACGAGCAGTACTTC.